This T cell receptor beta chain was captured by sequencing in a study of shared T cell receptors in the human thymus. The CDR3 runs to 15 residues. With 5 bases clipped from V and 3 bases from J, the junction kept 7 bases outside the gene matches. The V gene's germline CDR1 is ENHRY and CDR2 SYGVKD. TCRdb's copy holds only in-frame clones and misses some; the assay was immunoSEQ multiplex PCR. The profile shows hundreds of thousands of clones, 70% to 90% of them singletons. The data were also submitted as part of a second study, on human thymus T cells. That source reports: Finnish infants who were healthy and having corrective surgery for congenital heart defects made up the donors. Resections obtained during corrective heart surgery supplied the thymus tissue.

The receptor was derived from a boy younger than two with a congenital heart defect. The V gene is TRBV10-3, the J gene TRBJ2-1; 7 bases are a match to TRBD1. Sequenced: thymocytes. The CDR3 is CAISLDRDFYNEQFF. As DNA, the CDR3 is TGTGCCATCAGTCTAGACAGGGATTTCTACAATGAGCAGTTCTTC.